Sequencing of this T cell receptor (beta chain) was carried out in a study of technical replicates of blood from several donors. The CDR3 sequence is 14 residues long. The trim removed 6 bases at V and 6 bases at J, leaving 6 bases unmatched. Germline CDR1 reads MDHEN; CDR2 reads SYDVKM. Assay: immunoSEQ multiplex PCR; the TCRdb copy retains only in-frame clones and omits some. In the table there are tens of thousands of clones, 94% of which are singletons. Sequences were obtained from T cells isolated from PBMCs. The clonotype was recovered from a human donor in good health. The gene calls are TRBV28 and TRBJ2-3, with TRBD2 matching 10 bases. In DNA form, the CDR3 reads TGTGCCAGCAGCCGAGCGGGAGGGCTGGATACGCAGTATTTT. This codes for CASSRAGGLDTQYF.